The clone carrying this T cell receptor beta chain has a single count. Antigen specificity is unknown. The final CDR3 position lacks the conserved phenylalanine or tryptophan, pointing to a likely read error. The record originates from a study of regulatory T cells in long-lasting Graves disease. Study results and limitations: Researchers examined only peripheral blood and not thyroid tissue.

The germline gives CDR1 SGHTA, CDR2 FQGTGA. The V gene lost 10 bases and the J gene lost 13 bases, with 20 bases spanning the gap. The CDR3 is 13 amino acids. For TCR beta, libraries came from iRepertoire HTBI primers and Arm-PCR of CDR3 regions. TCRdb re-derived calls from the multiplex PCR reads in MiXCR, one entry per CDR3 protein. This repertoire shows about 460,000 distinct CDR3 sequences, roughly 23% found once; its top ten account for about an eighth. Noted time point: persistent/refractory GD, antithyroid drugs over 5 years with positive TRAb. Following extraction of RNA from PBMCs, that RNA was used to make the TCR library. EDTA tubes received approximately 8.4 milliliters of collected peripheral blood.

This sequence originates from a female donor with Graves disease. This sample comprised peripheral blood mononuclear cells (PBMCs), obtained when the disease was refractory, from a patient treated with antithyroid drugs. The chain is built from TRBV7-3 and TRBJ1-6; perhaps TRBD1 as D (5 bases). DNA of the CDR3: TGTGCCACCTCCCGGGACCGCGATACGCCCCTCCACGTT. Protein: CATSRDRDTPLHV.